This T cell receptor (beta chain) was identified during a study of a mutant IDH1 vaccine in newly diagnosed glioma. Method: immunoSEQ multiplex PCR; TCRdb's copy keeps in-frame clones and lacks some. Among some 26,000 clones listed, roughly 80% were seen once. The time point was: week 23, last vaccination. Each dose of the vaccine consisted of 300 ug of mutant IDH1 20-mer peptide, with topical imiquimod. The germline V gene encodes CDR1 SGHNT and CDR2 YYREEE (reference sequence). The CDR3 loop spans 14 amino acids. V shed 4 bases and J 3 bases; nucleotides not matched to a gene: 2. Concerning this clone itself: Its antigen is not known.

This specimen was PBMCs, taken from a glioma patient whose treatment included an IDH1 peptide vaccine. This TCR was sampled from a young woman with glioma. The chain links TRBV5-4 to TRBJ2-1; 9 bases map to TRBD1. CDR3 loop: CASSPGQGYNEQFF. DNA for the CDR3: TGTGCCAGCAGCCCGGGACAGGGCTACAATGAGCAGTTCTTC.